These 13 T cell receptor beta chains were sequenced from one sample in a study of beta chain features in type 1 diabetes. Since all of the isolated RNA was reverse transcribed, expressed TCRB transcripts were what got sequenced. Produced via immunoSEQ multiplex PCR; TCRdb's table is partial and in-frame only. Among around 310,000 clones listed, approximately 11% were seen once. Sequences were obtained from naive CD4+ T cells from blood. The origin of the receptors is a woman in her 30s in good health.

The rearrangement uses TRBV2 and TRBJ2-7; 7 nucleotides match TRBD2. The junction had 10 bases not matched to a gene; V was cut back by 8 bases and J by 6 bases. This CDR3 is 13 amino acids long. Germline V CDR1 and CDR2: SNHLY, FYNNEI. CDR3 bases: TGTGCCAGCGGGGGGGAGGGCTGGCTCGAGCAGTACTTC. This codes for CASGGEGWLEQYF. Complete variable domain (other parts from reference TRBV2 and TRBJ2-7): EPEVTQTPSHQVTQMGQEVILRCVPISNHLYFYWYRQILGQKVEFLVSFYNNEISEKSEIFDDQFSVERPDGSNFTLKIRSTKLEDSAMYFCASGGEGWLEQYFGPGTRLTVT.

The CDR3 here is CASSAQVEGNTIYF. The CDR3 DNA reads as TGTGCCAGCAGTGCCCAGGTTGAAGGAAACACCATATATTTT. The chain links TRBV2 to TRBJ1-3; D uncertain. V was trimmed by 4 bases and J by 4 bases, leaving 11 bases between them. Germline CDR1 reads SNHLY; CDR2 reads FYNNEI. The CDR3 runs 14 residues.

V is TRBV7-6 and J is TRBJ2-3, with 13 positions matching TRBD2. CDR3 length equals 15 residues. After removal of 8 bases from V and 4 bases from J, the junction contained 6 bases not matched to a gene. Germline V gives CDR1 SGHVS, CDR2 FNYEAQ. This CDR3 is CASGGLAGAADTQYF. Here the CDR3 DNA reads TGTGCCAGCGGCGGACTAGCGGGAGCCGCAGATACGCAGTATTTT.

This clone was counted between two and nine times. The chain carries TRBV4-3 and TRBJ2-1; D unresolved. Germline V gene sequence: CDR1 LGHNA, CDR2 YSLEER. With 3 bases removed from V and 8 bases from J, the gap between germline ends came to 11 bases. The CDR3 totals 13 residues. The CDR3 DNA sequence: TGCGCCAGCAGCCATCCCGGTTCCGATGAGCAGTTCTTC. As protein: CASSHPGSDEQFF.

In this sample, this clone turned up a few times. Additional DNA sequences in this sample encode the identical CDR3. The rearrangement links TRBV4-3 to TRBJ2-1; TRBD2 aligns across 8 bases. In germline, CDR1 is LGHNA, CDR2 YSLEER. The CDR3 extends over 16 amino acids. V lost 0 bases and J lost 4; bases outside the gene matches: 5. DNA of the CDR3: TGCGCCAGCAGCCAAGATCGAGCGGGAGAGTACAATGAGCAGTTCTTC. Translating it yields CASSQDRAGEYNEQFF.

This clone was seen only a few times. The chain has TRBV19 and TRBJ2-7, with a possible D match to TRBD2 (5 bases). V was cut by 5 bases and J by 0 bases, with 17 bases left in between. Germline CDR1 reads LNHDA; CDR2 reads SQIVND (reference sequence). The CDR3 runs to 16 residues. This CDR3 is CASSPRPAGGSYEQYF. CDR3 DNA sequence: TGTGCCAGTAGTCCGAGGCCCGCGGGCGGCTCCTACGAGCAGTACTTC.

The chain combines TRBV7-2 with TRBJ2-1; 7 bases agree with TRBD2. After removal of 5 bases from V and 6 bases from J, the junction contained 4 bases not matched to a gene. Germline-derived CDR1 and CDR2 are SGHTA and FQGNSA. The CDR3 consists of 13 residues. The CDR3 coding sequence is TGTGCCAGCAGCCCCCGACTAGCCAATGAGCAGTTCTTC. It yields the protein CASSPRLANEQFF.

This clone has just a few counts. CDR3 amino acids: CASSEARETQYF. The CDR3 coding sequence is TGTGCCAGCAGTGAAGCGAGGGAGACCCAGTACTTC. This chain connects TRBV6-1 to TRBJ2-5, with D unresolved. The CDR3 runs to 12 residues. The germline V gene encodes CDR1 MNHNS and CDR2 SASEGT. Trimming took off 0 bases at V and 5 bases at J, with 4 bases between the two ends.

This clone was detected only a few times. V usage is TRBV9 and J usage is TRBJ2-3, with 8 bases matching TRBD2. Looked up from germline, CDR1 is SGDLS and CDR2 is YYNGEE. Trimming at V came to 10 bases and at J to 0 bases, leaving 7 bases not matched to a gene. This CDR3 is 14 amino acids long. CDR3 DNA sequence: TGTGCCGTTCGGCGGGGGGTGAGCACAGATACGCAGTATTTT. Amino acids: CAVRRGVSTDTQYF. The full variable domain, its missing parts supplied by reference TRBV9 and TRBJ2-3, is DSGVTQTPKHLITATGQRVTLRCSPRSGDLSVYWYQQSLDQGLQFLIQYYNGEERAKGNILERFSAQQFPDLHSELNLSSLELGDSALYFCAVRRGVSTDTQYFGPGTRLTVL.

Only a few counts were recorded for this clone. The same CDR3 is also encoded by other DNA sequences in this sample. The chain carries TRBV7-9 and TRBJ1-5; D uncertain. The CDR3 loop spans 13 amino acids. The V end lost 3 bases, the J end lost 2 bases, and 5 bases lay between the germline ends. Germline CDR1 is SEHNR and CDR2 is FQNEAQ (reference sequence). The chain's CDR3 is CASSLRGNQPQHF. In DNA form, the CDR3 reads TGTGCCAGCAGCTTGCGAGGCAATCAGCCCCAGCATTTT.

This chain uses TRBV7-9 with TRBJ1-1; 11 bases are shared with TRBD1. The germline gives CDR1 SEHNR, CDR2 FQNEAQ (reference sequence). This CDR3 contains 14 residues. V lost 5 bases and J lost 7; bases outside the gene matches: 6. The CDR3 region is CASSRTGGAGEAFF. As DNA, the CDR3 is TGTGCCAGCAGCAGGACAGGGGGCGCGGGTGAAGCTTTCTTT. The full variable domain, with the rest looked up from reference TRBV7-9 and TRBJ1-1, is DTGVSQNPRHKITKRGQNVTFRCDPISEHNRLYWYRQTLGQGPEFLTYFQNEAQLEKSRLLSDRFSAERPKGSFSTLEIQRTEQGDSAMYLCASSRTGGAGEAFFGQGTRLTVV.

The chain recombines TRBV16 with TRBJ1-5; 9 bases map to TRBD1. Trimming removed 0 bases from V and 9 bases from J; junction bases left unmatched: 6. Germline V gene lookup returns CDR1 KGHSY and CDR2 FQNENV. The CDR3 has 15 amino acids. The CDR3 region is CASSQSGTGTPPQHF. The DNA for the CDR3 is TGTGCCAGCAGCCAATCTGGGACAGGGACGCCGCCCCAGCATTTT.

The chain combines TRBV29-1 with TRBJ1-1, with a possible D match to TRBD1 (5 bases). This CDR3 is 12 amino acids long. Germline V lookup: CDR1 SQVTM, CDR2 ANQGSEA. Between the trimmed V and J ends, which lost 1 base and 5 bases, there was a span of 8 bases. The CDR3 is CSVEVRGTEAFF. DNA for the CDR3: TGCAGCGTTGAAGTTCGGGGGACTGAAGCTTTCTTT.